A selection of T cell receptor beta chains follows, all from one sample in a study of blood T cell repertoires in COVID-19. Method: immunoSEQ multiplex PCR; TCRdb's copy keeps in-frame clones and lacks some. This sample has about 130,000 clones, with approximately 87% found just once. The sequencing sample was made of peripheral blood. Every receptor here comes from a woman aged 55-70 years with acute or convalescent COVID-19. Both conserved end residues are part of each CDR3. Fields, in order: J gene, V gene, clone size, D gene, CDR3 protein, CDR3 DNA. A D gene is named only where the DNA matches it firmly. Some rows mark clone size as missing; the rest say once, few, many or name a class of expanded clone.

j_gene: TRBJ2-1; v_gene: TRBV11-1; abundance: NA; d_gene: TRBD2; CDR3aa: CASSSRTSGLYNEQFF; CDR3nt: TGTGCCAGCAGCTCAAGGACTAGCGGTCTCTACAATGAGCAGTTCTTC
j_gene: TRBJ2-2; v_gene: TRBV28; abundance: NA; d_gene: NA; CDR3aa: CASSRERPRNTGELFF; CDR3nt: TGTGCCAGCAGCCGGGAAAGGCCGAGGAACACCGGGGAGCTGTTTTTT
j_gene: TRBJ2-3; v_gene: TRBV11-2; abundance: few; d_gene: TRBD2; CDR3aa: CASSLGGRPTDTQYF; CDR3nt: TGTGCCAGCAGCTTAGGCGGGAGGCCGACAGATACGCAGTATTTT
j_gene: TRBJ2-1; v_gene: TRBV28; abundance: NA; d_gene: NA; CDR3aa: CASSLGLDSSYNEQFF; CDR3nt: TGTGCCAGCAGTTTAGGATTGGACAGCTCCTACAATGAGCAGTTCTTC
j_gene: TRBJ1-1; v_gene: TRBV14; abundance: NA; d_gene: NA; CDR3aa: CASSQERALYTEAFF; CDR3nt: TGTGCCAGCAGCCAAGAACGAGCTCTATACACTGAAGCTTTCTTT
j_gene: TRBJ1-5; v_gene: TRBV10-3; abundance: NA; d_gene: TRBD1; CDR3aa: CAIRGDRVDQPQHF; CDR3nt: TGTGCCATCAGGGGGGACAGGGTCGACCAGCCCCAGCATTTT
j_gene: TRBJ1-1; v_gene: TRBV6-6; abundance: NA; d_gene: NA; CDR3aa: CASSSGDRLNTEAFF; CDR3nt: TGTGCCAGCAGTTCGGGGGACCGCTTGAACACTGAAGCTTTCTTT
j_gene: TRBJ1-4; v_gene: TRBV5-1; abundance: NA; d_gene: NA; CDR3aa: CASSLGRLATNEKLFF; CDR3nt: TGCGCCAGCAGCTTGGGCAGACTTGCAACTAATGAAAAACTGTTTTTT
j_gene: TRBJ1-2; v_gene: TRBV10-3; abundance: NA; d_gene: TRBD1; CDR3aa: CAISDGDRGQYGYTF; CDR3nt: TGTGCCATCAGTGACGGGGACAGGGGGCAATATGGCTACACCTTC
j_gene: TRBJ1-1; v_gene: TRBV7-9; abundance: NA; d_gene: NA; CDR3aa: CASSTILKGEKNTEAFF; CDR3nt: TGTGCCAGCAGCACTATCCTCAAGGGGGAGAAGAACACTGAAGCTTTCTTT
j_gene: TRBJ1-1; v_gene: TRBV6-1; abundance: NA; d_gene: TRBD1; CDR3aa: CASSEKPRGGQGVNTEAFF; CDR3nt: TGTGCCAGCAGTGAAAAACCAAGGGGGGGACAGGGGGTGAACACTGAAGCTTTCTTT
j_gene: TRBJ1-2; v_gene: TRBV5-1; abundance: NA; d_gene: TRBD1; CDR3aa: CASSSTGTGFYGYTF; CDR3nt: TGCGCCAGCAGCAGCACCGGGACAGGTTTTTACGGCTACACCTTC
j_gene: TRBJ1-2; v_gene: TRBV19; abundance: NA; d_gene: TRBD1; CDR3aa: CASDPAGGYGYTF; CDR3nt: TGTGCCAGTGATCCCGCAGGGGGCTATGGCTACACCTTC
j_gene: TRBJ1-1; v_gene: TRBV12-3/TRBV12-4; abundance: once; d_gene: NA; CDR3aa: CASSLIQGEAFF; CDR3nt: TGTGCCAGCAGTTTAATTCAGGGAGAAGCTTTCTTT
j_gene: TRBJ1-4; v_gene: TRBV9; abundance: NA; d_gene: NA; CDR3aa: CASSVGDNRNEKLFF; CDR3nt: TGTGCCAGCAGCGTAGGGGACAACCGTAATGAAAAACTGTTTTTT
j_gene: TRBJ2-3; v_gene: TRBV10-2; abundance: NA; d_gene: TRBD2; CDR3aa: CASSESGGRAGDTQYF; CDR3nt: TGCGCCAGCAGTGAGTCGGGCGGGAGGGCCGGAGATACGCAGTATTTT
j_gene: TRBJ2-1; v_gene: TRBV7-6; abundance: NA; d_gene: NA; CDR3aa: CASSLDPRGSYNEQFF; CDR3nt: TGTGCCAGCAGCTTAGACCCGCGGGGCTCCTACAATGAGCAGTTCTTC
j_gene: TRBJ2-7; v_gene: TRBV4-1; abundance: NA; d_gene: NA; CDR3aa: CASSQGTASSYEQYF; CDR3nt: TGCGCCAGCAGCCAGGGGACTGCGAGCTCCTACGAGCAGTACTTC
j_gene: TRBJ1-1; v_gene: TRBV5-1; abundance: NA; d_gene: NA; CDR3aa: CASTKEGLNTEAFF; CDR3nt: TGCGCCAGCACTAAGGAGGGATTGAACACTGAAGCTTTCTTT